The source of this T cell receptor beta chain is a study of blood T cells in healthy people across ages. Study-wide results and caveats: CMV infection status of these donors was not known.

Combining a sample-barcoded 5' primer with a J-beta primer mix, a second PCR ran for about 7 to 12 cycles. The template-switch adaptor was a 5' adaptor with 12 random nucleotides. It tagged each cDNA molecule. Via MiXCR, TCRdb re-called the 5' RACE reads, giving one row per CDR3 protein. Of some 900,000 distinct CDR3 sequences listed, 48% are singletons. Concerning this clonotype: The antigen remains unidentified.

Looked up from germline, CDR1 is SEHNR and CDR2 is FQNEAQ (reference sequence). The CDR3 contains 14 residues. V lost 5 bases and J 3 bases, leaving 11 bases between the germline ends. Each sample yielded at least 6 micrograms of PBMC total RNA. Material: blood. The origin of this receptor is a man younger than 45 in good health. The J gene is TRBJ1-5, the V gene TRBV7-9; a weak D match, TRBD1 (6 bases). CDR3: CASSRGADNQPQHF. The CDR3 DNA reads TGTGCCAGCAGCCGGGGGGCCGACAATCAGCCCCAGCATTTT. The full variable domain, with the rest looked up from reference TRBV7-9 and TRBJ1-5, is DTGVSQNPRHKITKRGQNVTFRCDPISEHNRLYWYRQTLGQGPEFLTYFQNEAQLEKSRLLSDRFSAERPKGSFSTLEIQRTEQGDSAMYLCASSRGADNQPQHFGDGTRLSIL.